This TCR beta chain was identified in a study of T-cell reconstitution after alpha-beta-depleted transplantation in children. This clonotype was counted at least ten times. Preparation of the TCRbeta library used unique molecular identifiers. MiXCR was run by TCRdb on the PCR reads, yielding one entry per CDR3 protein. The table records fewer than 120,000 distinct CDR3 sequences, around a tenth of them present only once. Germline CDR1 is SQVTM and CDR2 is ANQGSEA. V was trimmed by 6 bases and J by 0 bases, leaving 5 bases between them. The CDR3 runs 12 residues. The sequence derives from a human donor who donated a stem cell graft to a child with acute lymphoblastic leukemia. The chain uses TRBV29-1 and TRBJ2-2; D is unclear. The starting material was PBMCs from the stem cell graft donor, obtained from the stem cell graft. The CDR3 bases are TGCAGCGTCCTCTCGAACACCGGGGAGCTGTTTTTT. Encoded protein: CSVLSNTGELFF.